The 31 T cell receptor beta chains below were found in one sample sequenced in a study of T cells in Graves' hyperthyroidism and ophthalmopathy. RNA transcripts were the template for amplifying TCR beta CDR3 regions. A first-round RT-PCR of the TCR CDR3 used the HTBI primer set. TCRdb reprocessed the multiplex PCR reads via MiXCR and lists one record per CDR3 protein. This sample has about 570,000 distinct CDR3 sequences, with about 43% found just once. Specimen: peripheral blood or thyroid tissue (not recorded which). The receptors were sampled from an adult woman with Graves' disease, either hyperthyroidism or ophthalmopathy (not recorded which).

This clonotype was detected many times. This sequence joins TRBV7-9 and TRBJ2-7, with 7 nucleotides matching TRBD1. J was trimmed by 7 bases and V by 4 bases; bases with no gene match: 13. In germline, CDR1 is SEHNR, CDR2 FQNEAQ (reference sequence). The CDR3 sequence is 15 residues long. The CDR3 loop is CASSSGDRGPGEQYF. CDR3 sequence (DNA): TGTGCCAGCAGCTCCGGGGACAGAGGGCCTGGGGAGCAGTACTTC.

CDR3 nucleotides: TGTGCCAGCAGTTACTCAGGGGTACTAGCGATTCACACCGGGGAGCTGTTTTTT. Amino acid sequence: CASSYSGVLAIHTGELFF. The chain combines TRBV6-5 with TRBJ2-2; the match to TRBD2 covers 7 bases. V was clipped by 0 bases and J by 3 bases; unmatched bases: 10. Germline V gives CDR1 MNHEY, CDR2 SVGAGI. The CDR3 spans 18 residues.

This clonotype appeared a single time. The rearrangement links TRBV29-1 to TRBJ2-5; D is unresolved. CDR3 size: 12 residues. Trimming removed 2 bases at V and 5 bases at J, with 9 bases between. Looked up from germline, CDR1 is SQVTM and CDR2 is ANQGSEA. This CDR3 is CSVEFRRETQYF. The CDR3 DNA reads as TGCAGCGTTGAATTCCGCCGGGAGACCCAGTACTTC.

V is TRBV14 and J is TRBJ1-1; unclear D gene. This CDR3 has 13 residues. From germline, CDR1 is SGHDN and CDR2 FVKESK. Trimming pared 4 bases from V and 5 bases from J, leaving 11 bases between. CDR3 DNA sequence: TGTGCCAGCAGCCTCCTGAAGCGGACTGAAGCTTTCTTT. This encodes CASSLLKRTEAFF.

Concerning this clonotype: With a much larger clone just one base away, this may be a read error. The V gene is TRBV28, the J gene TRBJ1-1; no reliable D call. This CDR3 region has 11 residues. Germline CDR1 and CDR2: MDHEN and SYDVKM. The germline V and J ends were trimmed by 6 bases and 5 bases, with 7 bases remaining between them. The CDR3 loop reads CASRFGTEAFF. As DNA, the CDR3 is TGTGCCAGCAGGTTTGGGACTGAAGCTTTCTTT.

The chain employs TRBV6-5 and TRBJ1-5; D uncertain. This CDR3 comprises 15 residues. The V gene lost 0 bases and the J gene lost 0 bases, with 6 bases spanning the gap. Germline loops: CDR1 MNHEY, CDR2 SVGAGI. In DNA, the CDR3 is TGTGCCAGCAGTTACTCAGGAAATAGCAATCAGCCCCAGCATTTT. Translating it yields CASSYSGNSNQPQHF.

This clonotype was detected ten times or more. CDR3 nucleotide sequence: TGTGCCATCAGTGAGTCAGCGGCGATATTCGGGCAGGCCCCCGGGGAGCTGTTTTTT. It translates to CAISESAAIFGQAPGELFF. V gene TRBV10-3 combines with J gene TRBJ2-2; perhaps TRBD2 as D (5 bases). V shed 0 bases and J shed 6 bases, with 23 bases lying between them. This CDR3 is 19 amino acids long. Germline CDR1 ENHRY, CDR2 SYGVKD.

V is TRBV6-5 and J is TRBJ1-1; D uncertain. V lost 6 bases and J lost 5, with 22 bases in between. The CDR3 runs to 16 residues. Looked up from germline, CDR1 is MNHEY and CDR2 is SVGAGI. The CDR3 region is CASSLASVGPQTEAFF. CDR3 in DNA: TGTGCCAGCAGCTTAGCGTCAGTAGGTCCCCAGACTGAAGCTTTCTTT.

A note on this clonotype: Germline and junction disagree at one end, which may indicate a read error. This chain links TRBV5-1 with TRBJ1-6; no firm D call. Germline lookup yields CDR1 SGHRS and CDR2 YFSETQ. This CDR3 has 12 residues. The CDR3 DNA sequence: TGTGCCAGCAGCTTGGTCAGCTCGTCCCTCCACTTT. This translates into CASSLVSSSLHF. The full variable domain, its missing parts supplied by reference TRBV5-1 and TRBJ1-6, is KAGVTQTPRYLIKTRGQQVTLSCSPISGHRSVSWYQQTPGQGLQFLFEYFSETQRNKGNFPGRFSGRQFSNSRSEMNVSTLELGDSALYLCASSLVSSSLHFGNGTRLTVT.

As DNA, the CDR3 is TGCAGTGCTCGACAGTTGCGGAACACTGAAGCTTTCTTT. Protein product: CSARQLRNTEAFF. The rearrangement uses TRBV20-1 and TRBJ1-1, with a tentative D call TRBD1 (5 bases). The germline gives CDR1 DFQATT, CDR2 SNEGSKA (reference sequence). Between the trimmed V and J ends, which lost 5 bases and 1 base, there was a span of 11 bases. CDR3 length: 13 amino acids.

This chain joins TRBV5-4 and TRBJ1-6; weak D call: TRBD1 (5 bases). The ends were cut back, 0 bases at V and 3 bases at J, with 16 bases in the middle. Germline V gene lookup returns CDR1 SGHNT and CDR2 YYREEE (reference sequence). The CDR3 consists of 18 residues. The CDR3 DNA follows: TGTGCCAGCAGCTTGGCCGCGAGCCAGGGCTACTATAATTCACCCCTCCACTTT. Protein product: CASSLAASQGYYNSPLHF. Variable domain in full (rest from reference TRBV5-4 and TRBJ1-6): ETGVTQSPTHLIKTRGQQVTLRCSSQSGHNTVSWYQQALGQGPQFIFQYYREEENGRGNFPPRFSGLQFPNYSSELNVNALELDDSALYLCASSLAASQGYYNSPLHFGNGTRLTVT.

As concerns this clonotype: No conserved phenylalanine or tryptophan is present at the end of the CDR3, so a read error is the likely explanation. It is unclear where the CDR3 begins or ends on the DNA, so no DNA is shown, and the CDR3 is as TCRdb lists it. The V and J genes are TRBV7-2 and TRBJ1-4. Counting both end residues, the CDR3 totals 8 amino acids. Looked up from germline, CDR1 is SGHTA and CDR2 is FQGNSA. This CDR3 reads CASSRDSY.

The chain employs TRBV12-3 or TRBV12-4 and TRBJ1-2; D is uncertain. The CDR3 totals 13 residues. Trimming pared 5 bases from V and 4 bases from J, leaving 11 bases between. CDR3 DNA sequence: TGTGCCAGCAGTCAGACCTGGGGCTATGGCTACACCTTC. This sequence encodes CASSQTWGYGYTF.

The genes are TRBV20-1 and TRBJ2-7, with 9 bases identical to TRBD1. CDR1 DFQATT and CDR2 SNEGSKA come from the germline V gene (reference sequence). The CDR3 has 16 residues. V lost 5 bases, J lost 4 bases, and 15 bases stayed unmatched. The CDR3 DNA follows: TGCAGTGCTGTAGGACAGGGGCGAGCGGGAAGGTACGAGCAGTACTTC. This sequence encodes CSAVGQGRAGRYEQYF.

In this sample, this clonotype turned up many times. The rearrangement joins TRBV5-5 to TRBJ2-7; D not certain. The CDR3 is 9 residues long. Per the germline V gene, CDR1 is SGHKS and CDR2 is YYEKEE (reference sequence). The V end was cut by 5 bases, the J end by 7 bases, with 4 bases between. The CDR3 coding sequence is TGTGCCAGCAGGGAAGAGCAGTACTTC. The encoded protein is CASREEQYF.

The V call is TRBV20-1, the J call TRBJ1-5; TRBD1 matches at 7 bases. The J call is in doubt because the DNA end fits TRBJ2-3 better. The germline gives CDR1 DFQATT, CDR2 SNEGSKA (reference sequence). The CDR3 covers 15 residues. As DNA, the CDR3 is TGCAGTGCTCAGGTCGACAGGGCGGGCAATCAGCCCCAGTATTTT. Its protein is CSAQVDRAGNQPQYF.

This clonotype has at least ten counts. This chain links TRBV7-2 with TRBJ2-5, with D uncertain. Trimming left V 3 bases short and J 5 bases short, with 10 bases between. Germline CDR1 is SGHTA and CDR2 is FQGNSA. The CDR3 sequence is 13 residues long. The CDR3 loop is CASSLAARETQYF. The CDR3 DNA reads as TGTGCCAGCAGCTTGGCTGCGAGGGAGACCCAGTACTTC.

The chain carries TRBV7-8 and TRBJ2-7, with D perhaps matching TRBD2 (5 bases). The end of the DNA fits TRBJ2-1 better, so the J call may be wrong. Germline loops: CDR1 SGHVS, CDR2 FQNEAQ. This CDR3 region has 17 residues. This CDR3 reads CASSLANLGDGYDEQFF. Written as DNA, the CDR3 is TGTGCCAGCAGCTTAGCGAACTTGGGAGACGGGTACGATGAGCAGTTCTTC.

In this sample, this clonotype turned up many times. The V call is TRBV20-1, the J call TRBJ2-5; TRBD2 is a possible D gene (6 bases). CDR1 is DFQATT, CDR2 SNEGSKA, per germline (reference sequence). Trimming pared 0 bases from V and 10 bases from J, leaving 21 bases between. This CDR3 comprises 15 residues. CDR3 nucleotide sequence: TGCAGTGCTAGAGATCTTCAGCGGCCCCCGGGGGACCAGTACTTC. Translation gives CSARDLQRPPGDQYF.

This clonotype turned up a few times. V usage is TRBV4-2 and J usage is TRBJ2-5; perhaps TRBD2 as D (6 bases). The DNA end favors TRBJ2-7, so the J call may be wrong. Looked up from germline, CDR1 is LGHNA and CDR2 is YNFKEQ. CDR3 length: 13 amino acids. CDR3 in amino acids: CASRAGGDYEQYF. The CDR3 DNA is TGTGCCAGCAGAGCGGGTGGGGACTACGAGCAGTACTTC.

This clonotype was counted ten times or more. The CDR3 DNA is TGTGCCAGCAGCCTGCCGGTAGGGGACGAGGAGACCCAGTACTTC. It encodes CASSLPVGDEETQYF. This chain links TRBV7-9 with TRBJ2-5; D tentatively fits TRBD1 or TRBD2 (5 bases each). Germline V gene data show CDR1 as SEHNR and CDR2 as FQNEAQ (reference sequence). The CDR3 covers 15 residues. V was cut by 5 bases and J by 5 bases, with 18 bases left in between. Full variable domain (rest looked up from reference TRBV7-9 and TRBJ2-5): DTGVSQNPRHKITKRGQNVTFRCDPISEHNRLYWYRQTLGQGPEFLTYFQNEAQLEKSRLLSDRFSAERPKGSFSTLEIQRTEQGDSAMYLCASSLPVGDEETQYFGPGTRLLVL.

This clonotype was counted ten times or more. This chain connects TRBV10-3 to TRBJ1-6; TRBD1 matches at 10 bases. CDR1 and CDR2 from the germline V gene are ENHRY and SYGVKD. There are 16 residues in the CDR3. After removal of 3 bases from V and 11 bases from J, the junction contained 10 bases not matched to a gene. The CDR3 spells CAISEFDRGRPAPLHF. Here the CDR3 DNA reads TGTGCCATCAGTGAATTCGACAGGGGGCGTCCCGCACCCCTCCACTTT.

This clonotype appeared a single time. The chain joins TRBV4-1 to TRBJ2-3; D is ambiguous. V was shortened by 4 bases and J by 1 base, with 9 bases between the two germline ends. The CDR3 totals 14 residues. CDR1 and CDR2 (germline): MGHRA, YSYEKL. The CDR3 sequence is CASSPRSGTDTQYF. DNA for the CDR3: TGCGCCAGCAGCCCACGATCAGGCACAGATACGCAGTATTTT.

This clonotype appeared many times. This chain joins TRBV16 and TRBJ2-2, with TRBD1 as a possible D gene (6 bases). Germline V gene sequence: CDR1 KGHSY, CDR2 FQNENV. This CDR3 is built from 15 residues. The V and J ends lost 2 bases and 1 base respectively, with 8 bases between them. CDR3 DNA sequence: TGTGCCAGCAGCCAAGGGACAAGGAACACCGGGGAGCTGTTTTTT. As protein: CASSQGTRNTGELFF.

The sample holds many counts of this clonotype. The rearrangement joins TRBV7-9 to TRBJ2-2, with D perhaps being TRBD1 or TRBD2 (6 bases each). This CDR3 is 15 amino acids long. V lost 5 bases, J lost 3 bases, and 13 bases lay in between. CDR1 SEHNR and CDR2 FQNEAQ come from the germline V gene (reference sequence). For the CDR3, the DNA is TGTGCCAGCAGCCCGCGGGGACAATACACCGGGGAGCTGTTTTTT. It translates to CASSPRGQYTGELFF.

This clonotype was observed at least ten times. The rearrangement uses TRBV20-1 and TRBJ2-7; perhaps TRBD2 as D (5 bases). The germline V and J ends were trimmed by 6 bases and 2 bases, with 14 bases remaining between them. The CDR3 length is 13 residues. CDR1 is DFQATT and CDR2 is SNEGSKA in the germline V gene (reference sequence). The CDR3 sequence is CSARRAATYEQYF. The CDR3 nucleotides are TGCAGTGCCCGGCGGGCCGCGACCTACGAGCAGTACTTC.

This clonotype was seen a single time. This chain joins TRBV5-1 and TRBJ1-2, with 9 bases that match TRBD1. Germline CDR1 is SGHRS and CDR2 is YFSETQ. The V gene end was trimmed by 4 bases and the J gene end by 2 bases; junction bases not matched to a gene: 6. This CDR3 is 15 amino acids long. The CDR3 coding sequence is TGCGCCAGCAGCGCTGTACAGGGGGCGAACTATGGCTACACCTTC. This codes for CASSAVQGANYGYTF.

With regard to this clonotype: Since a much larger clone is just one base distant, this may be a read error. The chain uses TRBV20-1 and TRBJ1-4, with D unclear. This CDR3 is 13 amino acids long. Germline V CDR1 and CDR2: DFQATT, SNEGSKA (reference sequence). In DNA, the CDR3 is TGCAGTGCTAGAGGGGCAACTAATGAAGAACTGTTTTTT. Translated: CSARGATNEELFF.

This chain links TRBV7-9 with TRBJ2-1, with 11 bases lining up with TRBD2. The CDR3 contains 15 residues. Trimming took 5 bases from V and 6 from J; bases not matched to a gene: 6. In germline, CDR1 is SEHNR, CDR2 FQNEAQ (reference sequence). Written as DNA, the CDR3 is TGTGCCAGCAGCGCATCCGGGACTAGCGGCAATGAGCAGTTCTTC. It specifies CASSASGTSGNEQFF.

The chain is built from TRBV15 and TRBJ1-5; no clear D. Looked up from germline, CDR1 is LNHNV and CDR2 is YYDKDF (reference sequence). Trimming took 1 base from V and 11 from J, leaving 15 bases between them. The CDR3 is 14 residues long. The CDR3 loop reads CATSRGRAKETQHF. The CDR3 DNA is TGTGCCACCAGCAGAGGGAGGGCTAAAGAGACCCAGCATTTT.

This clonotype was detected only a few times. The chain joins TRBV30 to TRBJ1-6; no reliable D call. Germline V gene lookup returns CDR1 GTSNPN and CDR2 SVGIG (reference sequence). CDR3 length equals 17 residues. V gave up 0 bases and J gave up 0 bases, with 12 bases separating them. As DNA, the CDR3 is TGTGCCTGGAGTGTATGGGCTGAGAGCTCCTATAATTCACCCCTCCACTTT. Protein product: CAWSVWAESSYNSPLHF.